What follows describes a single TCR beta chain. Its antigen remains undetermined. It has no much larger one-base neighbor in the sample; base qualities were not kept. Other DNA sequences within the sample encode an identical CDR3. The trial excluded patients who had a history of autoimmune disease or were on systemic immunosuppression. In every dose cohort, peripheral blood was drawn for TCR sequencing at baseline, cycle 4 day 1, and cycle 7 day 1. The samples were taken from a phase I, first-in-human, multicenter, open-label dose-escalation trial of ivuxolimab. Adults with locally advanced or metastatic melanoma, renal cell, hepatocellular, or head and neck squamous cell carcinoma were enrolled in the trial. Before TCR sequencing, CD4+ and CD8+ T cells were separately sorted from peripheral blood. This record comes from a study of OX40 agonist ivuxolimab in advanced cancers. Background on the whole study: Ivuxolimab was an agonistic, fully human IgG2 monoclonal antibody directed against OX40 (CD134), a costimulatory receptor. Intravenous ivuxolimab was administered to patients every 2 weeks at six dose levels: 0.01, 0.1, 0.3, 1.5, 3 and 10 mg/kg. Of the 50 to 55 patients in dose escalation, about 20 had hepatocellular carcinoma, some 15 had melanoma, 9 had renal cell carcinoma and 9 had head and neck cancer. A male proportion of under 85% and a mean age of roughly 55 years, ranging from 23 to 79, were recorded for the dose-escalation cohort. Patients were allowed to have had prior anti-PD-1, anti-PD-L1 or anti-CTLA-4 therapy, and approximately 39% of the dose-escalation patients had been treated with checkpoint inhibitors. Three dose-escalation patients achieved partial responses, one with hepatocellular carcinoma and two with cutaneous melanoma. The point of sequencing TCRbeta in the periphery was to test whether ivuxolimab changed TCR sequence diversity and drove clonal T-cell expansion. The monotherapy dose-escalation portion (N ≈ 57 patients) of the phase I ivuxolimab trial is reported in the paper.

To sequence the TCRbeta CDR3 region, genomic DNA was isolated from the sorted cells. The immunoSEQ Assay was used to sequence the TCRbeta CDR3 regions. TCRdb holds this immuneACCESS table with in-frame rearrangements only. Some clones are missing; in checked studies, unresolved V genes explain under half, and the rest has no known cause. Recorded for this sample are 50,000 to 70,000 clones; around 83% of them occurred a single time. Together, the top ten hold over 2.5% of the sample. What the study reported, not specific to this receptor: In the 0.1-3.0 mg/kg groups, partial responders had among the lowest normalized peripheral clonal expansion, particularly in CD8+ T cells. After ivuxolimab, more expanded clones were found on average in CD8+ T cells than in CD4+ T cells. At doses of 0.1 to 3.0 mg/kg, clonal expansion of both CD4+ and CD8+ blood T cells was observed from baseline to week 6. Low levels of normalized T-cell clonal expansion were also shown by some nonresponding patients. Which antigens the clonally expanded peripheral T cells were specific for was not determined.

Per the germline V gene (reference sequence), SEHNR is the CDR1 and FQNEAQ is the CDR2. V sheds 4 bases and J sheds 4 bases, leaving 13 bases between their ends. There are 14 amino acids in the CDR3, from cysteine to phenylalanine inclusive. CDR3 DNA is the only sequence kept; it has 42 bases, read in frame from the first base. The chain is encoded by TRBV7-9 joined to TRBJ1-1, with the D segment identity uncertain. The clonotype was recovered from an adult with an advanced solid tumor such as melanoma, head and neck, liver or kidney cancer. This sample comprised CD4+ or CD8+ T cells sorted from blood, obtained in a trial of the OX40 agonist ivuxolimab. The DNA sequence is TGTGCCAGCAGCTCGCGGGCCCCGGGCACTGAAGCTTTCTTT. This translates into CASSSRAPGTEAFF.